These 9 T cell receptor beta chains share one sample of origin, sequenced in a study of cytomegalovirus exposure and HLA in healthy donors. Amplification used 60 Vbeta primers and 13 Jbeta primers. Sequencing used immunoSEQ multiplex PCR; TCRdb keeps in-frame clones, though not all of them. The table records 100,000 to 150,000 clones, approximately 80% of them present only once. The specimen was PBMCs. Receptors originate from a man aged 40-49 years in good health and CMV-seronegative.

This chain uses TRBV11-2 with TRBJ1-1; D is ambiguous. Trimming left V 5 bases short and J 0 bases short, with 10 bases between. Germline V gene sequence: CDR1 SGHAT, CDR2 FQNNGV. The CDR3 has 14 amino acids. The CDR3 loop is CASSPGSLNTEAFF. The CDR3 DNA follows: TGTGCCAGCAGCCCCGGGAGCTTGAACACTGAAGCTTTCTTT.

V and J are TRBV2 and TRBJ1-2; weak D call: TRBD1 (5 bases). The CDR3 is made up of 13 amino acids. The V and J ends lost 4 bases and 6 bases respectively, with 12 bases between them. Per germline, CDR1 SNHLY and CDR2 FYNNEI. The DNA of the CDR3 is TGTGCCAGCAGTGCGACAGTTTCGGATGGCTACACCTTC. Amino acids: CASSATVSDGYTF.

The chain joins TRBV5-5 to TRBJ1-5; 7 bases are a match to TRBD1. The CDR3 totals 16 residues. The V gene end was trimmed by 4 bases and the J gene end by 7 bases; junction bases not matched to a gene: 14. The germline CDR1 and CDR2 sequences are SGHKS and YYEKEE (reference sequence). Here the CDR3 reads CASSLSLPGGGQPQHF. As DNA, the CDR3 is TGTGCCAGCAGCCTCTCGCTTCCAGGGGGAGGCCAGCCCCAGCATTTT.

V and J are TRBV30 and TRBJ2-7; possibly TRBD1 for D (6 bases). This CDR3 has 12 amino acids. The V gene's germline CDR1 is GTSNPN and CDR2 SVGIG (reference sequence). V was shortened by 0 bases and J by 7 bases, with 10 bases between the two germline ends. The CDR3 sequence is CAWSVRGLEQYF. The CDR3 DNA is TGTGCCTGGAGTGTAAGGGGGTTGGAGCAGTACTTC. Based on the CDR3 plus reference TRBV30 and TRBJ2-7, the full variable domain is SQTIHQWPATLVQPVGSPLSLECTVEGTSNPNLYWYRQAAGRGLQLLFYSVGIGQISSEVPQNLSASRPQDRQFILSSKKLLLSDSGFYLCAWSVRGLEQYFGPGTRLTVT.

The chain combines TRBV4-3 with TRBJ1-4; 7 bases are shared with TRBD1. This CDR3 region has 16 residues. CDR1 LGHNA and CDR2 YSLEER come from the germline V gene. V trimming: 0 bases; J trimming: 7 bases; junction bases outside the gene matches: 8. CDR3 DNA: TGCGCCAGCAGCCAAGAACAGGGGTTCCGAGGTGAAAAACTGTTTTTT. Residues: CASSQEQGFRGEKLFF.

The chain is built from TRBV6-5 and TRBJ2-1; a weak D match, TRBD2 (5 bases). Per germline, CDR1 MNHEY and CDR2 SVGAGI. V was trimmed by 5 bases and J by 9 bases, leaving 14 bases between them. This CDR3 has 13 residues. The CDR3 loop reads CASSMGGSVEQFF. CDR3 nucleotides: TGTGCCAGCAGTATGGGTGGGAGCGTTGAGCAGTTCTTC.

The CDR3: CASSPGGNRGANTQYF. Written as DNA, the CDR3 is TGTGCCAGCAGCCCGGGGGGAAATAGGGGGGCGAATACGCAGTATTTT. The rearrangement links TRBV5-4 to TRBJ2-3, with D perhaps TRBD2 (7 bases). CDR3 length: 16 amino acids. The germline V and J ends were trimmed by 4 bases and 7 bases, with 22 bases remaining between them. The germline gives CDR1 SGHNT, CDR2 YYREEE (reference sequence).

The V call is TRBV6-1, the J call TRBJ2-7; D possibly corresponds to TRBD1 (5 bases). Trimming left V 4 bases short and J 5 bases short, with 18 bases between. Per the germline V gene, CDR1 is MNHNS and CDR2 is SASEGT. The CDR3 has 15 amino acids. For the CDR3, the DNA is TGTGCCAGCAGTGGAAGACAGTCCTATTCCCACGAGCAGTACTTC. This gives the protein CASSGRQSYSHEQYF.

The rearrangement joins TRBV7-2 to TRBJ2-3; the match to TRBD1 covers 7 bases. Germline V lookup: CDR1 SGHTA, CDR2 FQGNSA. After removal of 6 bases from V and 0 bases from J, the junction contained 3 bases not matched to a gene. The CDR3 consists of 14 residues. The CDR3 sequence: CASSKGASTDTQYF. The CDR3 bases are TGTGCCAGCAGTAAGGGGGCGAGCACAGATACGCAGTATTTT.